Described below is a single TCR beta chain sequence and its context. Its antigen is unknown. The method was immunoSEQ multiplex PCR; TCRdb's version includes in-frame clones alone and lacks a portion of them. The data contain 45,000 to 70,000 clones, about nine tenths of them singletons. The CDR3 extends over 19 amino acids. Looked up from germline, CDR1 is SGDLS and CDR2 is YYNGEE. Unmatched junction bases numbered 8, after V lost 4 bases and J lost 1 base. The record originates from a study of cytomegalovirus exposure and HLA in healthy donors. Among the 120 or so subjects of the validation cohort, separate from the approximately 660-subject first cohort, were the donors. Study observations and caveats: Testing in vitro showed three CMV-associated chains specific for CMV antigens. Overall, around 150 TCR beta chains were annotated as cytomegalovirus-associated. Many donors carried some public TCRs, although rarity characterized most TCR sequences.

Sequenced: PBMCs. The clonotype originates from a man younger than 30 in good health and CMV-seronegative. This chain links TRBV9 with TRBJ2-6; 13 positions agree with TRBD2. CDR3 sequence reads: CASSYELGLAGSGANVLTF. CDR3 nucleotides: TGTGCCAGCAGCTACGAATTGGGACTAGCGGGATCTGGGGCCAACGTCCTGACTTTC.